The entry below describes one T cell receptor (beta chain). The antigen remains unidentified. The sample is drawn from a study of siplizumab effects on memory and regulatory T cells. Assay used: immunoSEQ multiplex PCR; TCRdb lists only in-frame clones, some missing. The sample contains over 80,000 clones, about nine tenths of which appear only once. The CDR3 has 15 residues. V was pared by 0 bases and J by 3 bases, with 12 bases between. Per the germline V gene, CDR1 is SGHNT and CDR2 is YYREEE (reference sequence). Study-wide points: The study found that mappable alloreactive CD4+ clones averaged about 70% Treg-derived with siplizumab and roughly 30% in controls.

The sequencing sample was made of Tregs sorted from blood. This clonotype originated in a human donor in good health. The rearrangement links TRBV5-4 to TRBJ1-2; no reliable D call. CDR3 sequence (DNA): TGTGCCAGCAGCTTGGGAAACGGCTTTTACTATGGCTACACCTTC. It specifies CASSLGNGFYYGYTF.